The next 11 T cell receptor beta chains were all read from a single sample in a study of siplizumab effects on memory and regulatory T cells (dated by TCRdb to about 2019). Cells in the mixed lymphocyte reaction were cultured together at 37 degrees C for around six days. Libraries came from the immunoSEQ multiplex PCR assay. TCRdb carries this immuneACCESS record with in-frame sequences only. Its versions omit some clonotypes, under half of them owing to an unresolved V gene in the studies checked, with the rest unexplained. The sample table records about 790 clones; about 66% of these occur just once. Jointly, the top ten make up approximately 5.3% of the sample. Which antigens these TCRs recognize remains unknown. The sample taken for sequencing was CFSE-low (dividing) CD4+ T cells sorted from an allogeneic mixed lymphocyte reaction. These receptor sequences come from a human donor in good health; the cells came from an allogeneic mixed lymphocyte reaction. Some clones in this sample may be carry-over from other donors' samples.

The rearrangement uses TRBV7-9 and TRBJ2-6; unclear D gene. The germline gives CDR1 SEHNR, CDR2 FQNEAQ (reference sequence). Trimming pared 2 bases from V and 1 base from J, leaving 6 bases between. The CDR3 has 15 residues. In DNA form, the CDR3 reads TGTGCCAGCAGCTTAAGATATTCTGGGGCCAACGTCCTGACTTTC. It is translated as CASSLRYSGANVLTF.

This clone appeared a single time. The V and J genes are TRBV5-6 and TRBJ2-7; tentatively, D is TRBD1 (6 bases). The germline CDR1 and CDR2 sequences are SGHDT and YYEEEE. Deletions cut 3 bases from V and 4 bases from J, with 11 bases between. This CDR3 is 13 amino acids long. The CDR3 protein is CASSWGQVYEQYF. The CDR3 DNA reads as TGTGCCAGCAGCTGGGGACAAGTATACGAGCAGTACTTC.

This clone is a singleton in its sample. V is TRBV29-1 and J is TRBJ1-5; D perhaps matches TRBD1 (6 bases). Germline V gives CDR1 SQVTM, CDR2 ANQGSEA. The CDR3 is 13 residues long. V lost 3 bases, J lost 3 bases, and 9 bases lay in between. The CDR3 nucleotides read TGCAGCGTTGAGGGGGGGCCCAATCAGCCCCAGCATTTT. As protein: CSVEGGPNQPQHF.

This clone was seen once. The genes are TRBV7-2 and TRBJ2-3; perhaps TRBD2 as D (6 bases). Trimming shortened V by 1 base and J by 11 bases, and 16 bases separated the two germline ends. Germline V CDR1 and CDR2: SGHTA, FQGNSA. The CDR3 length is 14 residues. CDR3 loop: CASSLDLAGRGQYF. The DNA for the CDR3 is TGTGCCAGCAGCTTAGACCTTGCGGGGCGGGGGCAGTATTTT.

The V and J genes are TRBV29-1 and TRBJ2-1; D gene unclear. V lost 5 bases and J 6 bases, leaving 11 bases between the germline ends. The CDR3 is 12 amino acids. Germline CDR1 SQVTM, CDR2 ANQGSEA. The CDR3 loop is CSVTPAVNEQFF. In nucleotides, the CDR3 is TGCAGCGTTACCCCCGCGGTCAATGAGCAGTTCTTC.

This clone was counted between two and nine times. J is TRBJ2-7 and V is TRBV6-6; maybe TRBD2 (5 bases). The CDR3 spans 12 residues. CDR1 and CDR2 (germline): MNHNY, SVGAGI (reference sequence). The V end was cut by 2 bases, the J end by 7 bases, with 9 bases between. The CDR3 sequence: CASSYLGAEQYF. As DNA, the CDR3 is TGTGCCAGCAGTTACCTGGGAGCGGAGCAGTACTTC.

V is TRBV28 and J is TRBJ2-3, with 14 positions matching TRBD2. Germline loops: CDR1 MDHEN, CDR2 SYDVKM. The CDR3 sequence is 16 residues long. The V segment lost 5 bases and the J segment 1 base; nucleotides outside the gene matches: 2. For the CDR3, the DNA is TGTGCCAGCAGTCTGGGACTAGCGGGAGGCACAGATACGCAGTATTTT. It is translated as CASSLGLAGGTDTQYF.

The chain links TRBV18 to TRBJ1-1, with D hard to call. The CDR3 covers 15 residues. V was clipped by 3 bases and J by 4 bases, with 15 bases between them. The germline V gene has CDR1 KGHSH and CDR2 LQKENI. The CDR3: CASSPGEVMGTEAFF. CDR3 nucleotide sequence: TGTGCCAGCTCACCCGGGGAGGTGATGGGCACTGAAGCTTTCTTT. The entire variable domain, with the rest obtained from reference TRBV18 and TRBJ1-1, is as follows: NAGVMQNPRHLVRRRGQEARLRCSPMKGHSHVYWYRQLPEEGLKFMVYLQKENIIDESGMPKERFSAEFPKEGPSILRIQQVVRGDSAAYFCASSPGEVMGTEAFFGQGTRLTVV.

To note about this clone: One junction end does not reproduce the germline sequence, and a read error may be involved. Other DNA sequences in the same sample also yield this CDR3. This chain connects TRBV2 to TRBJ2-7; TRBD2 might be the D (6 bases). CDR3 length equals 14 residues. Germline lookup yields CDR1 SNHLY and CDR2 FYNNEI. The CDR3 spells CASRGTSSSYEQYF. The CDR3, as DNA: TGTGCCAGCAGAGGGACTTCAAGCTCCTACGAGCAGTACTTT.

This clone showed up just once. The chain combines TRBV18 with TRBJ2-7; 7 bases match TRBD2. The CDR3 loop spans 16 amino acids. Germline trimming cut 1 base from V and 0 bases from J; bases unmatched to any gene: 6. CDR1 and CDR2 from the germline V gene are KGHSH and LQKENI. This chain's CDR3 is CASSPLVSGFSYEQYF. CDR3 nucleotides: TGTGCCAGCTCACCACTGGTTAGCGGGTTCTCCTACGAGCAGTACTTC.

V usage is TRBV5-5 and J usage is TRBJ2-3; 10 nucleotides agree with TRBD2. Trimming cost V 3 bases and J 5 bases; bases outside gene matches: 9. The CDR3 extends over 16 amino acids. Germline V lookup: CDR1 SGHKS, CDR2 YYEKEE (reference sequence). This chain's CDR3 is CASSSRLAGDRDTQYF. The CDR3 DNA reads TGTGCCAGCAGCTCCCGGCTAGCGGGAGATAGAGATACGCAGTATTTT.